The rows below give T cell receptor beta chains drawn from one sample of a study of human T cells and chemical hapten exposure. Using its own MiXCR run on the RACE reads, TCRdb lists one record per CDR3 protein. The sample lists roughly 36,000 distinct CDR3 sequences, about a tenth occurring once. This sample comprised whole blood, obtained in connection with sensitization to the hapten diphenylcyclopropenone (DPC). The origin of the receptors is a man in his fifties with alopecia areata. Some clones in this sample may be carry-over from other donors' samples. CDR3s include the opening cysteine and the closing phenylalanine or tryptophan. Each record gives: CDR3 protein, clone size, V gene, J gene. Size is stated for part of the rows, as once, few or many counts, or as a class when the clone is expanded.

CASSPSDRMNTEAFF	few	TRBV28	TRBJ1-1
CASSDYRGTDTQYF	few	TRBV28	TRBJ2-3
CASSEGGQARETQYF	few	TRBV2	TRBJ2-5
CASRVDNEQFF	many	TRBV10-2	TRBJ2-1
CASSQDRAGTEAFF	many	TRBV3-1	TRBJ1-1
CASSQEWGRQYSPLHF	many	TRBV3-1	TRBJ1-6
CASSRTSGANVLTF	-	TRBV6-5	TRBJ2-6
CASSLVVRKTEAFF	many	TRBV7-2	TRBJ1-1
CSVEGVSGKFTDTQYF	-	TRBV29-1	TRBJ2-3
CASSLSTGPNEQFF	medium-sized	TRBV27	TRBJ2-1
CASSETGASSYEQYF	many	TRBV6-1	TRBJ2-7
CASSHRSANYGYTF	-	TRBV27	TRBJ1-2
CSAINFNRANTGELFF	many	TRBV20-1	TRBJ2-2
CSARPGQGGNQPQHF	-	TRBV20-1	TRBJ1-5
CASSLSIIGSQETQYF	many	TRBV7-6	TRBJ2-5
CASSTLSAGNNEQFF	once	TRBV5-1	TRBJ2-1
CASSQVLGTQEFF	-	TRBV3-1	TRBJ2-1
CATSGVRGTHNEQFF	-	TRBV24-1	TRBJ2-1
CASSLAEGYGYTF	many	TRBV28	TRBJ1-2
CASSPLLAGTGELFF	many	TRBV27	TRBJ2-2
CASMESGKPTDTQYF	few	TRBV10-1	TRBJ2-3
CSARVAGDTDTQYF	many	TRBV20-1	TRBJ2-3
CASSQAGGALYEQYF	few	TRBV4-1	TRBJ2-7
CASSYSPSGPPDEQFF	many	TRBV6-2/TRBV6-3	TRBJ2-1
CASSFPVKTGELFF	many	TRBV28	TRBJ2-2
CASSPQGGQPQHF	many	TRBV18	TRBJ1-5
CATSDSWGADTQYF	-	TRBV24-1	TRBJ2-3
CASSQTGELFF	many	TRBV7-2	TRBJ2-2
CASNPGWYPPQTGELFF	many	TRBV7-9	TRBJ2-2
CASSLGGMSSYEQYF	many	TRBV5-1	TRBJ2-7
CASSEAGGETWEQYF	many	TRBV6-4	TRBJ2-7
CASSQVDHNEQFF	many	TRBV4-1	TRBJ2-1
CASSFQGRGTNEKLFF	many	TRBV28	TRBJ1-4
CASSLDPVVEQYF	-	TRBV18	TRBJ2-7
CASSLADGSLYNEQFF	many	TRBV5-1	TRBJ2-1
CASTRGQGSYEQYF	many	TRBV19	TRBJ2-7
CASRPSGTSGLVEQFF	few	TRBV6-5	TRBJ2-1
CASSLDRGNEQYF	few	TRBV11-3	TRBJ2-7
CSASGPGGSYEQYF	many	TRBV20-1	TRBJ2-7
CASSQGRRGSMTDTQYF	-	TRBV4-2	TRBJ2-3
CASSLSGPVNEQFF	many	TRBV27	TRBJ2-1
CASSLGGAQPQHF	-	TRBV28	TRBJ1-5
CASSVAGTGGGNEQFF	few	TRBV7-2	TRBJ2-1
CSARLLGQRNSPLHF	many	TRBV20-1	TRBJ1-6
CASSLRGGNNEQFF	few	TRBV28	TRBJ2-1
CAISANNRGRGYEQYF	many	TRBV10-3	TRBJ2-7
CASSPVRVDNEQFF	-	TRBV7-2	TRBJ2-1
CASSHGGAVGELFF	many	TRBV11-2	TRBJ2-2
CASSLAKSLLAGGRSSYEQYF	many	TRBV7-6	TRBJ2-7
CASSVGSADTQYF	few	TRBV2	TRBJ2-3
CASSQGTFTDTQYF	many	TRBV4-2	TRBJ2-3
CATSESGTSGNTIYF	many	TRBV24-1	TRBJ1-3
CSGGTGEETQYF	many	TRBV29-1	TRBJ2-5
CASSQGEAEAFF	many	TRBV18	TRBJ1-1